This is a list of T cell receptor beta chains from one sample in a study of blood T cell repertoires in COVID-19. The protocol was immunoSEQ multiplex PCR, while the TCRdb copy is restricted to in-frame clones and leaves out a portion. Of some 140,000 clones in the sample, roughly 85% are singletons; the top ten hold approximately 4.3%. The sequenced sample consisted of peripheral blood. These receptors came from a human donor in a cohort sampled during active COVID-19. The conserved cysteine and the conserved F or W are not part of the CDR3 here. The order of the fields is J gene, clone size, V gene, CDR3 protein. Not all rows give a size; the values are once, few, many and, for expanded clones, a class.

>TRBJ2-3|NA|TRBV6-1
ASSEMEGSDTQY
>TRBJ1-5|few|TRBV6-1
ASSEAGTAYQPQH
>TRBJ1-6|NA|TRBV30
AWTGQANSPLH
>TRBJ2-3|NA|TRBV2
ASRGTGGTDTQY
>TRBJ2-7|NA|TRBV11-2
ASSSSGGEHEQY
>TRBJ2-7|NA|TRBV5-4
ASSLAVIAGVGSEQY
>TRBJ2-1|NA|TRBV5-4
ASSLVGGRNNEQF
>TRBJ1-2|NA|TRBV10-3
ATNPEDYDYGYT
>TRBJ2-4|NA|TRBV15
ATSRGGQGIGNIQY
>TRBJ1-1|NA|TRBV5-1
ASSIGTLNTEAF
>TRBJ2-7|NA|TRBV6-2/TRBV6-3
ASSRGTGWYEQY
>TRBJ1-3|NA|TRBV19
ASSILPSRRFGNTIY
>TRBJ2-2|NA|TRBV4-3
ASSQDGRALGGELF
>TRBJ1-1|NA|TRBV24-1
ATSTTPGGWHTEAF
>TRBJ1-1|NA|TRBV29-1
SVLRTGGAF
>TRBJ1-6|NA|TRBV10-3
ASWTGDSPLH
>TRBJ1-4|NA|TRBV5-6
ASSLEENRQLTNEKLF
>TRBJ2-1|NA|TRBV5-5
ASSQGLAEQF
>TRBJ1-1|NA|TRBV19
ASAPGFGTEAF
>TRBJ2-7|NA|TRBV5-1
ASSLGTGSSYEQY
>TRBJ2-1|NA|TRBV29-1
SADRGTSGSLYEQF
>TRBJ2-1|NA|TRBV2
ASIWTPSINEQF
>TRBJ2-5|once|TRBV7-9
ASSLAGGQGETQY
>TRBJ2-1|NA|TRBV27
ASSLSLAVYNEQF
>TRBJ2-3|NA|TRBV9
ASSSGRAPDTQY
>TRBJ1-2|NA|TRBV5-5
ASSFPSTGDGYT
>TRBJ1-2|NA|TRBV5-4
ASSWWQGDLYGYT
>TRBJ2-5|NA|TRBV12-3/TRBV12-4
ASSPDNKETQY
>TRBJ2-1|NA|TRBV19
ASRGQGYNEQF
>TRBJ2-5|NA|TRBV11-1
ASSLGGRQETQY
>TRBJ2-5|NA|TRBV4-1
ASSQGRGPGAQY
>TRBJ2-3|NA|TRBV6-5
ASSSLTSGREGTQY
>TRBJ1-2|NA|TRBV7-8
ASSFRRGALDGYT
>TRBJ1-1|NA|TRBV7-8
ASSLGGGAEAF
>TRBJ2-2|NA|TRBV5-4
ASSFPTTGELF
>TRBJ1-1|NA|TRBV7-8
ASSLGYREMGAF
>TRBJ1-5|NA|TRBV6-2/TRBV6-3
ASSYDRGGWPPGNQPQH
>TRBJ1-5|NA|TRBV12-5
ASGALTGGSQPQH
>TRBJ2-2|NA|TRBV24-1
ATSDKGRDTGELF
>TRBJ2-1|NA|TRBV12-5
ASGPAGSYNEQF
>TRBJ2-5|NA|TRBV7-8
ASSSLREGETQY
>TRBJ1-1|NA|TRBV6-2/TRBV6-3
ASSYPTGQGNQNTEAF
>TRBJ2-5|NA|TRBV4-3
ASSQDLSGGLVETQY
>TRBJ2-7|NA|TRBV5-1
ASSLWTGVGYEQY
>TRBJ1-1|many|TRBV6-5
ASSWGLQGDTEAF
>TRBJ2-3|NA|TRBV11-3
ASPPRPGGPNTSGTDTQY
>TRBJ1-2|NA|TRBV6-1
ASSEGPYYGYT
>TRBJ2-5|NA|TRBV30
AWSSGTGLETQY
>TRBJ2-5|NA|TRBV5-1
ASSPTGQETQY